The entry below describes one TCR beta chain. Its antigen remains undetermined. No quality values exist for individual bases; no much larger clone is one base distant. In the germline V gene (reference sequence), CDR1 corresponds to LGHDT and CDR2 to YNNKEL. V is reduced by 1 base and J by 7 bases, leaving a spacing of 8 bases between them. The CDR3 sequence holds 14 residues, the cysteine and phenylalanine included. Here the CDR3 DNA is all that survives: 42 bases in frame from base 1. The immunoSEQ Assay, a bias-controlled multiplex PCR, was used to amplify TCRbeta CDR3 regions from genomic DNA. Turning to the authors' computational methods: Nucleated cell counts per sample were estimated from amplification of reference gene primers within the assay. Sequence reads were collapsed and filtered to measure the absolute abundance of every unique TCRbeta CDR3 rearrangement. For each sample, productive Simpson clonality was calculated by taking the square root of Simpson's diversity index across productive rearrangements. TCRdb obtained this table from immuneACCESS and retained in-frame rearrangements with V and J assigned. These tables miss some clones; where compared with another copy, unresolved V genes account for less than half of the shortfall, and the remainder is unexplained. For V, J and clone size, that table is used; D and trimming come from the DNA. The sample records roughly 200,000 clones, 80% to 90% of which are singletons. The ten largest make up over 2.5% of the sample.

The data were taken from a study of blood T cell repertoires in COVID-19 (dated by TCRdb to the early 2020s). Some background on the complete study: Samples from collaborators originated in the United States, Italy and Spain and spanned both the acute and convalescent phases of COVID-19. The repertoires were made available in a free public database intended to serve as a resource for research on the immune response to SARS-CoV-2. Deeply sampled blood TCRbeta repertoires from subjects exposed to, actively infected with, or recovered from COVID-19 were included in the dataset. Where HLA class I and class II types were available, the types were taken from metadata supplied by the sample provider, not from assay-based typing. The samples were drawn from two sources: the first 160 participants of the ongoing ImmuneRACE study, and 1,200 or so subjects contributed by 6 global collaborators. Sample metadata almost always included a de-identified subject ID, COVID-19 status, age in years and sex. The material from the prospective study consisted of cDNA or gDNA derived from T cells, B-cell-depleted T cells, or PBMCs. What the work shows at the level of the full study, not this receptor alone: Clinical and demographic metadata were provided uncurated, with the amount varying by source and participant.

Whole blood was collected in K2EDTA tubes by collaborating institutions according to the institutions' own protocols. For TCRbeta analysis, collaborator samples were shipped as frozen whole blood, as isolated PBMCs, or as DNA extracted from either sample type. The sample consisted of peripheral blood. The chain couples TRBV3-1 (or the pseudogene TRBV3-2) to TRBJ1-6; confidence is insufficient to name the D gene. The sequence came from a man aged 55 to 70 with acute or convalescent COVID-19. The CDR3: CASSQATENSPLHF. The DNA reads TGTGCCAGCAGCCAAGCAACAGAAAATTCACCCCTCCACTTT.